The 26 T cell receptor beta chains in this list originate from one sample, sequenced in a study of memory B cells and T cells in multiple sclerosis. Here immunoSEQ multiplex PCR was the method, and the copy in TCRdb shows in-frame clones only, minus some. The table lists more than 12,000 clones, 69% of them singletons. The sequenced sample consisted of memory (CD45RO+) CD4+ T cells from blood. These receptors were obtained from a human donor with multiple sclerosis.

This chain connects TRBV5-1 to TRBJ2-1, with TRBD2 identical over 9 bases. V shed 2 bases and J 9 bases; nucleotides not matched to a gene: 12. The V gene's germline CDR1 is SGHRS and CDR2 YFSETQ. CDR3 length: 16 amino acids. CDR3 in DNA: TGCGCCAGCAGCTTAGCCCCGGGACTAGCCTCCGGTGAGCAGTTCTTC. This gives the protein CASSLAPGLASGEQFF.

CDR3 loop: CASSPHRGTSGNTIYF. CDR3 DNA: TGTGCCAGCAGCCCCCACAGGGGGACGTCCGGAAACACCATATATTTT. V usage is TRBV11-2 and J usage is TRBJ1-3; 8 bases map to TRBD1. The CDR3 totals 16 residues. The V gene's germline CDR1 is SGHAT and CDR2 FQNNGV. With V trimmed by 5 bases and J by 4 bases, 10 bases remained unmatched.

V and J are TRBV6-1 and TRBJ1-6; D gene uncertain. V lost 6 bases and J lost 7, with 4 bases in between. The CDR3 spans 11 residues. Germline V CDR1 and CDR2: MNHNS, SASEGT. This CDR3 is CASRSNSPLHF. In DNA form, the CDR3 reads TGTGCCAGCAGAAGCAATTCACCCCTCCACTTT.

The chain employs TRBV10-2 and TRBJ1-2; 7 positions match TRBD1. CDR3 length: 15 amino acids. The ends lost 5 bases at V and 2 bases at J; junction bases unmatched: 8. The germline V gene has CDR1 WSHSY and CDR2 SAAADI. CDR3 in DNA: TGCGCCAGCAGTCAGGGGGGAAGAGACAACTATGGCTACACCTTC. Its translation: CASSQGGRDNYGYTF.

This rearrangement joins TRBV6-5 to TRBJ2-5, with D maybe TRBD2 (5 bases). The CDR3 runs 14 residues. Germline assignment: CDR1 MNHEY and CDR2 SVGAGI. Deletions cut 5 bases from V and 5 bases from J, with 15 bases between. CDR3 DNA sequence: TGTGCCAGCAGTACCTCCTTCGGAGGCGAGACCCAGTACTTC. Translated: CASSTSFGGETQYF.

The V call is TRBV9, the J call TRBJ2-2; 8 bases match TRBD2. The CDR3 spans 16 residues. Looked up from germline, CDR1 is SGDLS and CDR2 is YYNGEE. After removal of 0 bases from V and 3 bases from J, the junction contained 4 bases not matched to a gene. The CDR3 reads CASSVVSGGDTGELFF. CDR3 bases: TGTGCCAGCAGCGTAGTCAGCGGGGGAGACACCGGGGAGCTGTTTTTT.

This clone has only one observation. This sequence joins TRBV28 and TRBJ1-2, with 12 bases aligning to TRBD1. Per germline, CDR1 MDHEN and CDR2 SYDVKM. The CDR3 is 14 residues long. The J segment lost 8 bases and the V segment lost 4 bases, leaving 5 bases of the junction unmatched. The CDR3 here is CASSWGQGAGGYTF. The CDR3 DNA is TGTGCCAGCAGTTGGGGACAGGGGGCGGGCGGCTACACCTTC.

The chain joins TRBV6-6 to TRBJ2-2; possibly TRBD1 for D (6 bases). This CDR3 is built from 16 residues. Trimming stripped 2 bases from V and 1 base from J, with 11 bases between. Germline loops: CDR1 MNHNY, CDR2 SVGAGI (reference sequence). The CDR3 DNA sequence: TGTGCCAGCAGTTACCGGTTGACAGGGAACACCGGGGAGCTGTTTTTT. Translating gives CASSYRLTGNTGELFF.

V usage is TRBV6-1 and J usage is TRBJ2-7; D is unclear. There are 12 residues in the CDR3. Germline V lookup: CDR1 MNHNS, CDR2 SASEGT. Between the trimmed V and J ends, which lost 7 bases and 7 bases, there was a span of 14 bases. CDR3 in DNA: TGTGCCAGCAAATCGGCCGGGTGGGAGCAGTACTTC. It codes for CASKSAGWEQYF.

The rearrangement links TRBV5-1 to TRBJ1-1; 12 nucleotides match TRBD1. The CDR3 is 16 residues long. V shed 3 bases and J 1 base; nucleotides not matched to a gene: 4. Looked up from germline, CDR1 is SGHRS and CDR2 is YFSETQ. The CDR3 protein is CASSSGQGAGNTEAFF. The CDR3 nucleotides read TGCGCCAGCAGCTCGGGACAGGGGGCCGGGAACACTGAAGCTTTCTTT.

The V and J genes are TRBV2 and TRBJ1-3, with D perhaps matching TRBD1 (6 bases). V lost 6 bases, J lost 3 bases, and 18 bases lay in between. The CDR3 extends over 16 amino acids. CDR1 is SNHLY, CDR2 FYNNEI, per germline. The CDR3 sequence: CASSVQGGGLGNTIYF. CDR3 DNA: TGTGCCAGCAGCGTACAGGGTGGCGGACTTGGAAACACCATATATTTT.

The chain couples TRBV6-1 to TRBJ2-7; D remains unclear. Trimming removed 6 bases at V and 9 bases at J, with 18 bases between. This CDR3 contains 13 residues. The germline V gene has CDR1 MNHNS and CDR2 SASEGT. As DNA, the CDR3 is TGTGCCAGCAGCGGGTCCCCGCTCCTTTGGCAGTACTTC. It is translated as CASSGSPLLWQYF.

The J gene is TRBJ1-2, the V gene TRBV28, with D perhaps matching TRBD1 (6 bases). Germline-derived CDR1 and CDR2 are MDHEN and SYDVKM. CDR3 size: 12 residues. Trimming pared 5 bases from V and 8 bases from J, leaving 12 bases between. The CDR3 DNA reads TGTGCCAGCAGTAGGGCAGGGGTCGGCTACACCTTC. Protein: CASSRAGVGYTF.

The chain is built from TRBV2 and TRBJ2-7; 9 bases align to TRBD2. Germline CDR1 is SNHLY and CDR2 is FYNNEI. The CDR3 spans 14 residues. J lost 5 bases, V lost 6 bases, and 8 bases had no gene match. The DNA of the CDR3 is TGTGCCAGCAGCACCTTCAGCGGGGGGAACGAGCAGTACTTC. Amino acids: CASSTFSGGNEQYF.

The table lists this clone with a count of one. The J gene is TRBJ1-1, the V gene TRBV29-1, with a possible D match to TRBD1 (5 bases). Per germline, CDR1 SQVTM and CDR2 ANQGSEA. Trimming shortened V by 3 bases and J by 3 bases, and 11 bases separated the two germline ends. The CDR3 covers 13 residues. The CDR3: CSVDMGQDTEAFF. In DNA, the CDR3 is TGCAGCGTTGATATGGGGCAGGACACTGAAGCTTTCTTT.

The V and J genes are TRBV7-9 and TRBJ2-3; D unclear. The CDR3 contains 14 residues. The V and J ends lost 7 bases and 3 bases respectively, with 14 bases between them. Looked up from germline, CDR1 is SEHNR and CDR2 is FQNEAQ (reference sequence). CDR3 sequence reads: CASTSNYGTDTQYF. In DNA, the CDR3 is TGTGCCAGCACCTCAAATTACGGGACAGATACGCAGTATTTT.

This chain connects TRBV6-1 to TRBJ2-2; tentative D call: TRBD2 (6 bases). The CDR3 sequence is 15 residues long. Germline CDR1 reads MNHNS; CDR2 reads SASEGT. V shed 4 bases and J shed 3 bases, with 12 bases lying between them. The CDR3 loop is CASSAAGWDTGELFF. The CDR3 DNA is TGTGCCAGCAGTGCGGCGGGGTGGGACACCGGGGAGCTGTTTTTT.

This chain links TRBV9 with TRBJ1-1; D remains unclear. CDR1 and CDR2 from the germline V gene are SGDLS and YYNGEE. The CDR3 runs to 15 residues. The V and J ends lost 3 bases and 0 bases respectively, with 12 bases between them. The CDR3 sequence is CASSGGRFMNTEAFF. The CDR3 nucleotides are TGTGCCAGCAGCGGTGGCAGGTTCATGAACACTGAAGCTTTCTTT.

The rearrangement links TRBV5-1 to TRBJ2-7; TRBD2 might be the D (6 bases). This CDR3 comprises 16 residues. CDR1 SGHRS and CDR2 YFSETQ come from the germline V gene. The V end was cut by 4 bases, the J end by 1 base, with 18 bases between. The chain's CDR3 is CASSPAPGDLSYEQYF. The CDR3 nucleotides read TGCGCCAGCAGCCCGGCCCCGGGGGACCTTTCCTACGAGCAGTACTTC.

The rearrangement uses TRBV29-1 and TRBJ1-2; 8 bases are a match to TRBD1. Germline-derived CDR1 and CDR2 are SQVTM and ANQGSEA. The length of the CDR3 is 14 residues. V lost 6 bases to trimming and J lost 4 bases; unmatched junction nucleotides: 10. The CDR3 DNA reads TGCAGCGTCGTGACAGGGGTTGTTGGCTATGGCTACACCTTC. Amino acids: CSVVTGVVGYGYTF.

This clone has more than one count but fewer than ten. The chain is built from TRBV5-1 and TRBJ2-1; 14 nucleotides align to TRBD2. V lost 3 bases to trimming and J lost 9 bases; unmatched junction nucleotides: 5. The CDR3 extends over 15 amino acids. The germline gives CDR1 SGHRS, CDR2 YFSETQ. This chain's CDR3 is CASSWTSGGSAEQFF. CDR3 coding DNA: TGCGCCAGCAGCTGGACTAGCGGGGGGTCCGCTGAGCAGTTCTTC.

This clone came up once. CDR3 sequence reads: CASRATDTQYF. The CDR3, as DNA: TGTGCCAGCAGGGCCACAGATACGCAGTATTTT. This rearrangement joins TRBV28 to TRBJ2-3; D unclear. The CDR3 sequence is 11 residues long. In germline, CDR1 is MDHEN, CDR2 SYDVKM. V was cut by 6 bases and J by 2 bases, with 3 bases left in between.

The chain combines TRBV6-5 with TRBJ2-2; D perhaps matches TRBD2 (5 bases). CDR3 length: 15 residues. Germline assignment: CDR1 MNHEY and CDR2 SVGAGI. V dropped 6 bases and J dropped 3 bases, with 14 bases sitting between them. The CDR3: CASRSLSGYTGELFF. The CDR3 coding sequence is TGTGCCAGCAGGTCACTGAGCGGCTACACCGGGGAGCTGTTTTTT.

The chain employs TRBV6-4 and TRBJ2-1; 10 bases map to TRBD2. The CDR3 spans 17 residues. Trimming took 0 bases from V and 4 from J; bases not matched to a gene: 6. Germline values: CDR1 MRHNA, CDR2 SNTAGT. The CDR3 coding sequence is TGTGCCAGCAGTGACTCGGCTAGCGGGGGACATTACAATGAGCAGTTCTTC. Translated, it gives CASSDSASGGHYNEQFF.

V usage is TRBV9 and J usage is TRBJ1-2; 7 nucleotides line up with TRBD1. The CDR3 has 16 amino acids. V lost 3 bases and J lost 3; bases outside the gene matches: 11. Germline loops: CDR1 SGDLS, CDR2 YYNGEE. Written as DNA, the CDR3 is TGTGCCAGCAGCGCACCCCAACAGGGGTCGTACTATGGCTACACCTTC. Translating it yields CASSAPQQGSYYGYTF.

The chain has TRBV19 and TRBJ1-5, with TRBD1 matching 8 bases. V trimming: 4 bases; J trimming: 0 bases; junction bases outside the gene matches: 5. The CDR3 is made up of 16 amino acids. Per germline, CDR1 LNHDA and CDR2 SQIVND (reference sequence). The CDR3, as DNA: TGTGCCAGTAGTACCCCGACAGGGGCTAGCAATCAGCCCCAGCATTTT. Its translation: CASSTPTGASNQPQHF.